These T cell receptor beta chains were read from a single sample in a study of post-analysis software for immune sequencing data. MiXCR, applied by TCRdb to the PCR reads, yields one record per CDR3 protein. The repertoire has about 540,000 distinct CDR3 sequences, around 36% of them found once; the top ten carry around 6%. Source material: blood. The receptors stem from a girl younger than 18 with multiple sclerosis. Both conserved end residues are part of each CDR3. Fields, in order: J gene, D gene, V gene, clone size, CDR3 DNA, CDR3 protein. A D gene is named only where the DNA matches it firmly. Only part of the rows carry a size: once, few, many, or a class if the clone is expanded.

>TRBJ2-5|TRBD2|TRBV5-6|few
TGTGCCAGCACCGGGGGCGGGGGGGCCTTAGAGACCCAGTACTTC
CASTGGGGALETQYF
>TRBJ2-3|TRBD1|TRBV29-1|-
TGCAGCGGGGGGGACAGGAGTGTCACAGATACGCAGTATTTT
CSGGDRSVTDTQYF
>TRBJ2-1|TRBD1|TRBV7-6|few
TGTGCCAGCAGCTCGGACAGGGTCGTATACAATGAGCAGTTCTTC
CASSSDRVVYNEQFF
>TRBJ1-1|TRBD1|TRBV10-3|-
TGTGCCATCAGGCCGACAGGGTGGAACACTGAAGCTTTCTTT
CAIRPTGWNTEAFF
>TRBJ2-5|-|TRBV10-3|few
TGTGCCATCAGTGACAAGAAAGAGACCCAGTACTTC
CAISDKKETQYF
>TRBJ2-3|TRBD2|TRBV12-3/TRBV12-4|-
TGTGCCAGCAGTTTGCGGGAGCCTAGCACAGATGCGCAGTATTTT
CASSLREPSTDAQYF
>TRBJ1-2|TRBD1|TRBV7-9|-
TGTGCCAGCAGCCATCCGGGACAGTCCTATGGCTACACCTTC
CASSHPGQSYGYTF
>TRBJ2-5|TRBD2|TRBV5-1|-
TGCGCCAGCAGCAGCGGGGGGGCCGGTTGGGAGACCCAGTACTTC
CASSSGGAGWETQYF
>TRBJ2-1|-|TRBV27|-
TGTGCCAGCAGTTCCCGGACGGGGTTGATGGATGAGCAGTTCTTC
CASSSRTGLMDEQFF
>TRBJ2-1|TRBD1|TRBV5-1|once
TGCGCCAGCAGCGGGCTATTTGACAGGGGGCAAAGCTACAATGGGCAGTTCTTC
CASSGLFDRGQSYNGQFF
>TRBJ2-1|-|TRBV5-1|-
TGCGCCAGCAGCTTGGACTTCTTGGATGAGCAGTTCTTC
CASSLDFLDEQFF
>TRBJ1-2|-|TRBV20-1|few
TGCAGTGCTAGGGAGCCCATAGGGGAGCCCTCTCCTGATGGCTACACCTTC
CSAREPIGEPSPDGYTF
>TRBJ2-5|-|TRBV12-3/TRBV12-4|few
TGTGCCAGCAGACCGGACGGGCCGGCAAAGACCCAGTACTTC
CASRPDGPAKTQYF
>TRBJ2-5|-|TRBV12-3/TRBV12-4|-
TGTGCCAGCAGTTTGACCACAGATTTTGGCGAGACCCAGTACTTC
CASSLTTDFGETQYF
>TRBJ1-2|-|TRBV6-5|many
TGTGCCAGCAGTTACAGCAGGGCCTATGGCTACACCTTC
CASSYSRAYGYTF